This T cell receptor beta chain comes out of a study of PD-L1 blockade in urothelial cancer. Using immunoSEQ multiplex PCR, the repertoire was profiled, and TCRdb retains in-frame clones only, with some absent. The repertoire consists of about 35,000 clones, with roughly a third occurring once and the leading ten covering around 10%. The V gene lost 7 bases and the J gene lost 0 bases, with 15 bases spanning the gap. The CDR3 runs 15 residues. Per germline, CDR1 MNHGY and CDR2 SAAAGT. The material was tumor tissue, obtained before atezolizumab (anti-PD-L1) treatment. J is TRBJ1-2 and V is TRBV6-8, with TRBD1 as a possible D gene (5 bases). The receptor's source is a man in his 60s with urothelial cancer. DNA for the CDR3: TGTGCCAGCAATCCGCTGACAGCCGCTAACTATGGCTACACCTTC. Encoded protein: CASNPLTAANYGYTF.